The clone carrying this TCR beta chain was detected only once. The data were taken from a study of PD-1 blockade in mismatch repair-deficient tumors. The ends were cut back, 1 base at V and 1 base at J, with 4 bases in the middle. CDR1 is MGHRA and CDR2 is YSYEKL in the germline V gene. The CDR3 is 13 amino acids. Generated by immunoSEQ multiplex PCR, the TCRdb table keeps only in-frame clones and is missing some. This table holds 38,000 or so clones, roughly 81% found once. The sequences come from peripheral blood, collected roughly 76 weeks after starting pembrolizumab. The rearrangement uses TRBV4-1 and TRBJ1-1; the D is unclear. This sequence originates from an adult with mismatch repair-deficient cancer. This chain's CDR3 is CASSQVSNTEAFF. Here the CDR3 DNA reads TGCGCCAGCAGCCAAGTTTCGAACACTGAAGCTTTCTTT.